This T cell receptor beta chain was found in a study of CD8 T cells in ankylosing spondylitis. 5'-RACE, quantitative and with molecular barcodes, yielded the TCR beta libraries. From the 5' RACE reads, TCRdb called clonotypes with MiXCR, one entry per CDR3 protein. The table records roughly 260,000 distinct CDR3 sequences, 20% of them present only once. This clonotype was seen more than once but under ten times. Its antigen is unidentified. Study results and limitations: Some motif variants were previously reported in reactive arthritis synovial fluid and blood. Fewer than ten highly homologous variants made up a TCR beta motif that seemed to typify ankylosing spondylitis blood. Clones linked to disease were reported to show significant enrichment in matched ankylosing spondylitis synovial fluid.

The sample consisted of blood, either unsorted or a sorted T cell fraction (not recorded which). The sequence was collected from a male donor with ankylosing spondylitis or in good health (not recorded which).

The DNA of the CDR3 is TGTGCCAGTACCGAAGGCAGCGGACGTGAGCAGTTCTTC. Amino acid sequence: CASTEGSGREQFF. The chain uses TRBV19 and TRBJ2-1; tentative D call: TRBD2 (5 bases). The CDR3 spans 13 residues. Germline values: CDR1 LNHDA, CDR2 SQIVND (reference sequence). Trimming left V 7 bases short and J 9 bases short, with 16 bases between.